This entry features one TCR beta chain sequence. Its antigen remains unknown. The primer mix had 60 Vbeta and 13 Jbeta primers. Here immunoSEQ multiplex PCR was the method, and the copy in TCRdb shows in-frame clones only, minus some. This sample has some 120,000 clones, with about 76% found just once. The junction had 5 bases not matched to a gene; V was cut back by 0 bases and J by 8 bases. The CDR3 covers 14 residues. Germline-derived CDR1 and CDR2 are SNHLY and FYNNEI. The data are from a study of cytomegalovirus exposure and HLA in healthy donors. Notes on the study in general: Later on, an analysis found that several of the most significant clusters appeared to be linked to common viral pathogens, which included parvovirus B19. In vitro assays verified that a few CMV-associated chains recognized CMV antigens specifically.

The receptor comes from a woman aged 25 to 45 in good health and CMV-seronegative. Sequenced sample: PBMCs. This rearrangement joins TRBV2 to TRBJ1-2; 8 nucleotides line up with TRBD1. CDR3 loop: CASSEARTGGGYTF. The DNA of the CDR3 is TGTGCCAGCAGTGAAGCAAGAACAGGGGGAGGCTACACCTTC.